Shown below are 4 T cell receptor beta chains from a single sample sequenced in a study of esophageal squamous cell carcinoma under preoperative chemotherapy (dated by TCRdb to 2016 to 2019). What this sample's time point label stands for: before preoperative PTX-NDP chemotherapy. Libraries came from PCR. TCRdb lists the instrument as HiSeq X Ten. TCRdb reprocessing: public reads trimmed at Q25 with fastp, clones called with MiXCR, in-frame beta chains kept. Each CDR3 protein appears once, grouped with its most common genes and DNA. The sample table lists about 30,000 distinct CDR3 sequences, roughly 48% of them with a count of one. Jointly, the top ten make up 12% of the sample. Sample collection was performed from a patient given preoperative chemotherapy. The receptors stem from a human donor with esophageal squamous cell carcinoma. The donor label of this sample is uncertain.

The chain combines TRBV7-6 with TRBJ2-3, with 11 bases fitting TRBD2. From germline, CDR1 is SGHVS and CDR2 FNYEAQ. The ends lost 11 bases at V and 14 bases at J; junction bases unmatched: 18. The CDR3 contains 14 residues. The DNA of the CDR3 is TGTGCCTCCTCGACTAGCGGGAATTCCGATAAGCTGTATTTT. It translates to CASSTSGNSDKLYF.

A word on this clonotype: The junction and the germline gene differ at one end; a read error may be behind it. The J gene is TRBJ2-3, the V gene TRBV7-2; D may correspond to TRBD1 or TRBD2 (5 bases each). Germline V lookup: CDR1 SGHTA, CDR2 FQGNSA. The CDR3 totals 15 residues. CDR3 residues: CASSSGLWAIDTQYF. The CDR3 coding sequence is TGTGCCAGCAGCTCGGGGCTGTGGGCCATAGACACTCAGTATTTC.

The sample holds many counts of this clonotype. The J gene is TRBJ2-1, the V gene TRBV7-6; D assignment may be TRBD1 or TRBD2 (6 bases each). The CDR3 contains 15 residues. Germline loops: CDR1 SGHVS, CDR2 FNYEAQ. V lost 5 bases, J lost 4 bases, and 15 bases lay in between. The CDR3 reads CASSRSEGGYNEQFF. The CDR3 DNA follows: TGTGCCAGCAGCCGATCGGAGGGGGGATACAATGAGCAGTTCTTC.

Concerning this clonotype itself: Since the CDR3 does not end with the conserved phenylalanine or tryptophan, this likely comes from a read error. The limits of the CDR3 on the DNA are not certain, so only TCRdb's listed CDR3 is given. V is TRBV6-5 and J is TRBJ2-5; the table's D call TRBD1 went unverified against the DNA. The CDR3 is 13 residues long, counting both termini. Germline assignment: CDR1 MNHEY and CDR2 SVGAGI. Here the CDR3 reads CASSSGGGETQYS.